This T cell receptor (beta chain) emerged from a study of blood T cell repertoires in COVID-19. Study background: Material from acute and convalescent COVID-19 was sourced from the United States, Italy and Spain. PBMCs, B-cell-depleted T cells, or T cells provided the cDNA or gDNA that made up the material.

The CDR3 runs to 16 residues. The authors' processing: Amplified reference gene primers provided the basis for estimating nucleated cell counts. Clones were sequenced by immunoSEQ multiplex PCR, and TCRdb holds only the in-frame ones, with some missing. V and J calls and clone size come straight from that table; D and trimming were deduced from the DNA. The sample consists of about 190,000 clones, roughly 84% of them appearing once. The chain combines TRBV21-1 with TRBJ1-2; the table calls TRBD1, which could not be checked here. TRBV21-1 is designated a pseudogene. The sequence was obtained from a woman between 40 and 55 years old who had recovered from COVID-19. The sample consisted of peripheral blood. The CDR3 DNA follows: TGTGCCAGCAGCAAAGCGCTCGGGACAGGCAACTATGGCTACACCTTC. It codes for CASSKALGTGNYGYTF.